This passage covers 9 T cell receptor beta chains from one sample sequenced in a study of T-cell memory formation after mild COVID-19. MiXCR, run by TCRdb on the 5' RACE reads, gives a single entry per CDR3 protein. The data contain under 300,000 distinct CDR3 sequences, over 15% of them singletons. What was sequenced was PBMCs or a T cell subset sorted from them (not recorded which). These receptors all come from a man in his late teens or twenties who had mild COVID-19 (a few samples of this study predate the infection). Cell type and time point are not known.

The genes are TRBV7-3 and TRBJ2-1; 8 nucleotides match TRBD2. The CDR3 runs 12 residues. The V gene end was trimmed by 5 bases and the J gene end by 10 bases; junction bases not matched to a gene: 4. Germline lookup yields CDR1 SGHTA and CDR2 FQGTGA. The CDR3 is CASSRGGREQFF. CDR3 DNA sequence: TGTGCCAGCAGCCGGGGGGGCCGCGAGCAGTTCTTC.

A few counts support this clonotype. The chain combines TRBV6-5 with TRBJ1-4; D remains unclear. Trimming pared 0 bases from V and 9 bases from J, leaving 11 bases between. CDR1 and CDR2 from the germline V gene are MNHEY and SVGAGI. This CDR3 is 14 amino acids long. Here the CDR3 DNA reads TGTGCCAGCAGTTACTCTAGCCAGGCCCAAAAACTGTTTTTT. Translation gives CASSYSSQAQKLFF.

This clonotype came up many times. CDR3 protein: CASSPWGSGVSSYNEQFF. In nucleotides, the CDR3 is TGTGCCAGCAGCCCGTGGGGAAGCGGGGTGAGCTCCTACAATGAGCAGTTCTTC. The chain links TRBV7-9 to TRBJ2-1, with TRBD2 matching over 7 bases. V shed 5 bases, J shed 0 bases, and the junction held 13 bases outside the gene matches. Germline lookup yields CDR1 SEHNR and CDR2 FQNEAQ (reference sequence). CDR3 size: 18 residues.

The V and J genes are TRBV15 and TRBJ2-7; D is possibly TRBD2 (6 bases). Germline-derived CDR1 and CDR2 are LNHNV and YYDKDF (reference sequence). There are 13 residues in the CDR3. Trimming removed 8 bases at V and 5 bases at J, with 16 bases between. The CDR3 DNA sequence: TGTGCCACCCTGGGCGTGGGGAGGAACGAGCAGTACTTC. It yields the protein CATLGVGRNEQYF.

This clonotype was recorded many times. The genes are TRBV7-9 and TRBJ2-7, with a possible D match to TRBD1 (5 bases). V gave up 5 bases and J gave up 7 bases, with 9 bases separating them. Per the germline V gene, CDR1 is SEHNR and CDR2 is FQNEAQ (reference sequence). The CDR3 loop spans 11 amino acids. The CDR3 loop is CASSLGAEQYV. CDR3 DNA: TGTGCCAGCAGCCTAGGGGCAGAGCAGTACGTC.

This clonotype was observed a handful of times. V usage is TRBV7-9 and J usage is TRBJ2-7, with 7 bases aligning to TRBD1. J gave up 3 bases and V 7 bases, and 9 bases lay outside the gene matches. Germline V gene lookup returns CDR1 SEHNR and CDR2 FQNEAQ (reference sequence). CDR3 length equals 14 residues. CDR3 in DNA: TGTGCCAGCACAACGTTACAGGGGCACTACGAGCAGTACTTC. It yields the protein CASTTLQGHYEQYF.

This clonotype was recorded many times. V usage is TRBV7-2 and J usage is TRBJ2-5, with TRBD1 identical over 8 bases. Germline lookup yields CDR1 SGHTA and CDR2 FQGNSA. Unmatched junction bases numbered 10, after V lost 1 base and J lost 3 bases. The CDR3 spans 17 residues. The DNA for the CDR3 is TGTGCCAGCAGCTTAGTAAGTGGAGGACAGGGTGAAGAGACCCAGTACTTC. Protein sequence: CASSLVSGGQGEETQYF.

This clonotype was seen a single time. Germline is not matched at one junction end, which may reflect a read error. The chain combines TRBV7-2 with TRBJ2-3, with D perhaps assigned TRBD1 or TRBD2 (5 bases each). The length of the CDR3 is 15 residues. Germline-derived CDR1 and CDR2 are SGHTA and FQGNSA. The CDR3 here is CASSLGGASTDTHYF. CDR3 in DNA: TGTGCCAGCAGCTTAGGAGGGGCTAGCACAGATACGCATTATTTT.

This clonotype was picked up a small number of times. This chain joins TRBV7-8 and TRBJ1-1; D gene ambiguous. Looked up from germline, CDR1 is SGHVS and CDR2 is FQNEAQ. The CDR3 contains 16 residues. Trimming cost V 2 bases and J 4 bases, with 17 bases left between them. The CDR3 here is CASSLIGGNRVTEAFF. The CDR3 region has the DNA TGTGCCAGCAGCTTAATAGGAGGGAACCGGGTCACTGAAGCTTTCTTT.